This T cell receptor beta chain is from a study of cytomegalovirus exposure and HLA in healthy donors. Healthy bone marrow donors made up the cohort. Study-level points and caveats: Later on, an analysis found that several of the most significant clusters appeared to be linked to common viral pathogens, which included parvovirus B19. The authors enumerated some 160 TCR beta chains as linked to cytomegalovirus.

Regarding this clone: The antigen is not known.

V shed 3 bases and J shed 7 bases, with 10 bases lying between them. There are 12 residues in the CDR3. CDR1 and CDR2 from the germline V gene are SNHLY and FYNNEI. The PCR made use of 60 Vbeta and 13 Jbeta primers. Per the original methods: There were about 80 million unique TCR beta chains by a later count, and around 10 million of them were shared. The repertoire was sequenced with immunoSEQ multiplex PCR; TCRdb's copy has only in-frame clones and lacks some. V and J calls and clone size are those listed in that table; D and trimming were worked out from the DNA. This sample yields 140,000 or so clones, of which about 72% are seen a single time; about 4.5% belongs to the top ten.

Sequencing input: PBMCs. The genes are TRBV2 and TRBJ2-7; no reliable D call. This sequence originates from a man in his 60s in good health and CMV-seronegative. CDR3 nucleotide sequence: TGTGCCAGCAGTGAGGGCCCTGGGGAGCAGTACTTC. Amino acids: CASSEGPGEQYF.